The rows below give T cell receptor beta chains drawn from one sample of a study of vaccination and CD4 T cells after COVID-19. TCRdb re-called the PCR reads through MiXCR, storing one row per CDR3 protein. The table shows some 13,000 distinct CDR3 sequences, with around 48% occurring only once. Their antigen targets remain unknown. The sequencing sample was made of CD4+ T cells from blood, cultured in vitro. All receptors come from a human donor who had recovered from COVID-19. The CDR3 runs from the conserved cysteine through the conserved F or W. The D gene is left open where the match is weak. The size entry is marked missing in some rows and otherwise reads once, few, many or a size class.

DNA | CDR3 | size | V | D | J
TGTGCCAGCAGTTACTCGAACGGGGGTCCAAGCACAGATACGCAGTATTTT | CASSYSNGGPSTDTQYF | NA | TRBV6-5 | NA | TRBJ2-3
TGTGCCAGCCCGGGGATGACACCAACTCCGACTGAAGCTTTCTTT | CASPGMTPTPTEAFF | NA | TRBV6-1 | NA | TRBJ1-1
TGTGCCAGCAGCTTATCCGGACAGGGGCTCGACACCATATATTTT | CASSLSGQGLDTIYF | NA | TRBV7-2 | TRBD1 | TRBJ1-3
TGCAGTGCTAGGGCGTTTAGGGGCCACGGGGAGACCCAGTACTTC | CSARAFRGHGETQYF | NA | TRBV20-1 | NA | TRBJ2-5
TGTGCCAGCAGCTTAACGGCGGGGCCCACCTTC | CASSLTAGPTF | NA | TRBV7-2 | NA | TRBJ2-7
TGTGCCACCAGCAGAGTAGGCTCTGGAAACACCATATATTTT | CATSRVGSGNTIYF | few | TRBV15 | NA | TRBJ1-3
TGTGCCAGCAGCCCCCAGATGAACACTGAAGCTTTCTTT | CASSPQMNTEAFF | NA | TRBV11-2 | NA | TRBJ1-1
TGTGCCAGCAGTGATAGGGACCTCTCGGACTACATGGTGGAAGAGCAGTACTTC | CASSDRDLSDYMVEEQYF | NA | TRBV6-4 | NA | TRBJ2-7
TGTGCCAGCAGGGGACAGGGGCGATCACCCCTCCACTTT | CASRGQGRSPLHF | NA | TRBV6-1 | TRBD1 | TRBJ1-6
TGTGCCAGCAGCTTCAGGGGGCGCCTGACAGATACGCAGTATTTT | CASSFRGRLTDTQYF | NA | TRBV11-3 | TRBD1 | TRBJ2-3
TGTGCCAGCAGCTTAGCAAATTCTAATAGCAATCAGCCCCAGCATTTT | CASSLANSNSNQPQHF | few | TRBV7-2 | NA | TRBJ1-5
TGTGCCAGCAGTCTGGGGCGGGGGGTAACAGATACGCAGTATTTT | CASSLGRGVTDTQYF | once | TRBV12-3/TRBV12-4 | TRBD2 | TRBJ2-3
TGCGCCAGCAGCCGGACTAGCGGGGGGGCTGAAGATACGCAGTATTTT | CASSRTSGGAEDTQYF | few | TRBV4-1 | TRBD2 | TRBJ2-3
TGTGCCAGCGGACAGACCAATATGAACACTGAAGCTTTCTTT | CASGQTNMNTEAFF | few | TRBV6-1 | NA | TRBJ1-1
TGTGCCAGCAGCTCTTTATATGGGGTCAGGGGAGGGAAATACACAGATACGCAGTATTTT | CASSSLYGVRGGKYTDTQYF | once | TRBV11-3 | NA | TRBJ2-3
TGTGCCTGGAGTAGTCCTTTCTATGGCTACACCTTC | CAWSSPFYGYTF | NA | TRBV30 | NA | TRBJ1-2
TGCAGTGCCACACCGGGGACAGGGTTCCAAGAGACCCAGTACTTC | CSATPGTGFQETQYF | NA | TRBV20-1 | TRBD1 | TRBJ2-5
TGCAGTGCTGCCCTAGCGGCCGAGTACTTC | CSAALAAEYF | NA | TRBV20-1 | TRBD2 | TRBJ2-5
TGTGCCAGCAGCCCGCGGCGGGGGGGCCGGGAGACCCAGTACTTC | CASSPRRGGRETQYF | NA | TRBV14 | TRBD2 | TRBJ2-5
TGTGCCAGCAGCATAGCGCCGGAGTCACCCCTCCACTTT | CASSIAPESPLHF | NA | TRBV7-2 | NA | TRBJ1-6
TGCAGTGCTAGGGCCCAGCGGGGGGGAAGCACAGATACGCAGTATTTT | CSARAQRGGSTDTQYF | NA | TRBV20-1 | TRBD2 | TRBJ2-3
TGTGCCAGTAGTGCCACAGGGCGCACTGAAGCTTTCTTT | CASSATGRTEAFF | few | TRBV19 | NA | TRBJ1-1
TGTGCCAGCATCCTACGGGAAACCTCTGGGGAGCTGTTTTTT | CASILRETSGELFF | few | TRBV6-1 | NA | TRBJ2-2
TGTGCCAGCCGTTCCCACGGGGACGGTCAGCCCCAGCATTTT | CASRSHGDGQPQHF | NA | TRBV12-3/TRBV12-4 | NA | TRBJ1-5
TGTGCCAGCAGCTTAGGGGTCTCGGGCAGTATCAATCAGCCCCAGCATTTT | CASSLGVSGSINQPQHF | NA | TRBV7-6 | NA | TRBJ1-5
TGTGCCAGCAGCTTGGTCGGGGGGAGGTTTGATACGCAGTATTTT | CASSLVGGRFDTQYF | NA | TRBV5-4 | TRBD2 | TRBJ2-3
TGTGCCAGCAGTTTAGGACAGATCTACACCTTC | CASSLGQIYTF | NA | TRBV6-2/TRBV6-3 | NA | TRBJ1-2
TGCAGTGCTCCAGACCCCAGGACAGGCTACGAGCAGTACTTC | CSAPDPRTGYEQYF | NA | TRBV20-1 | TRBD1 | TRBJ2-7
TGTGCCAGCAGCCAATTAGTGTTATGGGACAGGGTGACTGAAGCTTTCTTT | CASSQLVLWDRVTEAFF | NA | TRBV16 | TRBD1 | TRBJ1-1
TGTGCCAGTAAACGGGGGAAAAACACTGAAGCTTTCTTT | CASKRGKNTEAFF | few | TRBV19 | NA | TRBJ1-1
TGTGCCAGCAGCGTAGATTTGAGCAACACTGAAGCTTTCTTT | CASSVDLSNTEAFF | NA | TRBV9 | NA | TRBJ1-1
TGTGCCAGCAGTTTAGGGGGCATCCCACGCTATGGCTACACCTTC | CASSLGGIPRYGYTF | NA | TRBV12-3/TRBV12-4 | NA | TRBJ1-2
TGTGCCATCAGTGACACAGGCCCCCCGGAAGCTTTCTTT | CAISDTGPPEAFF | NA | TRBV10-3 | NA | TRBJ1-1
TGCGCCAGCAGCTTGGGGGGGACAGGATCCTACGAGCAGTACTTC | CASSLGGTGSYEQYF | few | TRBV5-1 | TRBD1 | TRBJ2-7
TGTGCCAGCAGTTTGGGCAGGGGGGCGGTCGGCTACACCTTC | CASSLGRGAVGYTF | few | TRBV12-3/TRBV12-4 | TRBD1 | TRBJ1-2
TGTGCCAGCAGTTTAACTTCAGGGGACTGGAGAGAAAAACTGTTTTTT | CASSLTSGDWREKLFF | NA | TRBV27 | NA | TRBJ1-4
TGTGCCAGCAGCCACACGACGGCTTCAACTAACTATGGCTACACCTTC | CASSHTTASTNYGYTF | few | TRBV5-6 | NA | TRBJ1-2
TGTGCCAGCACAGCTTGGGGTGCAACTAATGAAAAACTGTTTTTT | CASTAWGATNEKLFF | few | TRBV7-9 | NA | TRBJ1-4
TGTGCCAGCAGTTTAGGACAGCAGAATTCACCCCTCCACTTT | CASSLGQQNSPLHF | few | TRBV27 | NA | TRBJ1-6
TGCGCCAGCAGCGGATGGGGTAGCGGGGAGAAGTCCTACAATGAGCAGTTCTTC | CASSGWGSGEKSYNEQFF | NA | TRBV5-1 | TRBD2 | TRBJ2-1
TGTGCCAGCAGTTTGTCGGCAGGGTACACTGAAGCTTTCTTT | CASSLSAGYTEAFF | NA | TRBV12-3/TRBV12-4 | NA | TRBJ1-1
TGTGCCAGCCCCGGAAGGTGGGACACTGAAGCTTTCTTT | CASPGRWDTEAFF | NA | TRBV6-1 | NA | TRBJ1-1
TGTGCCAGCAGTGAATCGGCAGGGGGCCCAGATACGCAGTATTTT | CASSESAGGPDTQYF | few | TRBV6-1 | TRBD1 | TRBJ2-3